These 11 T cell receptor beta chains originate from one sample sequenced in a study of CDR3 diversity in severe acne. TCRdb independently ran MiXCR on the PCR reads; one entry per CDR3 protein. The table has over 90,000 distinct CDR3 sequences, roughly 51% seen once; the top ten hold roughly 12%. Material for sequencing was blood. The receptor source for this set is a male donor with acne.

By sample share, this clonotype is medium-sized. J is TRBJ2-7 and V is TRBV7-9; the D is unclear. The germline CDR1 and CDR2 sequences are SEHNR and FQNEAQ (reference sequence). V gave up 3 bases and J gave up 4 bases, with 10 bases separating them. This CDR3 contains 13 residues. CDR3 in DNA: TGTGCCAGCAGCTTGGCATTTCTATACGAGCAGTACTTC. Translated: CASSLAFLYEQYF.

This clonotype has just a few counts. The chain combines TRBV19 with TRBJ1-4, with D possibly being TRBD1 (5 bases). The ends were cut back, 6 bases at V and 4 bases at J, with 21 bases in the middle. The CDR3 spans 17 residues. From germline, CDR1 is LNHDA and CDR2 SQIVND (reference sequence). This CDR3 reads CASSLDLGGRGNEKLFF. CDR3 bases: TGTGCCAGTAGCTTAGATCTCGGGGGTAGGGGTAATGAAAAACTGTTTTTT.

This clonotype occurred a few times. The genes are TRBV29-1 and TRBJ2-2, with D tentatively TRBD1 or TRBD2 (5 bases each). Trimming cost V 6 bases and J 3 bases, with 11 bases left between them. The CDR3 sequence is 13 residues long. Germline-derived CDR1 and CDR2 are SQVTM and ANQGSEA. CDR3 in DNA: TGCAGCGTCCTTTTGGGGGACACCGGGGAGCTGTTTTTT. Protein product: CSVLLGDTGELFF.

The rearrangement joins TRBV10-3 to TRBJ1-1; a possible D gene is TRBD1 (5 bases). This CDR3 is 15 amino acids long. V was pared by 6 bases and J by 0 bases, with 14 bases between. Germline V gene sequence: CDR1 ENHRY, CDR2 SYGVKD. The CDR3 loop reads CAIRLDGAMNTEAFF. CDR3 nucleotides: TGTGCCATCAGACTGGACGGGGCCATGAACACTGAAGCTTTCTTT.

This clonotype was counted a few times. The J gene is TRBJ1-1, the V gene TRBV28; tentatively, D is TRBD1 (6 bases). The length of the CDR3 is 14 residues. Per germline, CDR1 MDHEN and CDR2 SYDVKM. V shed 4 bases and J shed 4 bases, with 13 bases lying between them. The CDR3 protein is CASSSLGGRTEAFF. Written as DNA, the CDR3 is TGTGCCAGCAGTTCCTTGGGGGGCCGCACTGAAGCTTTCTTT. The complete variable domain, with remaining parts taken from reference TRBV28 and TRBJ1-1, reads DVKVTQSSRYLVKRTGEKVFLECVQDMDHENMFWYRQDPGLGLRLIYFSYDVKMKEKGDIPEGYSVSREKKERFSLILESASTNQTSMYLCASSSLGGRTEAFFGQGTRLTVV.

As to this clonotype: A much more abundant neighbour one base away suggests this may be a read error. The CDR3 does not close with the conserved phenylalanine or tryptophan, likely indicating a read error. The chain has TRBV9 and TRBJ1-3; no reliable D call. V lost 0 bases and J 0 bases, leaving 10 bases between the germline ends. The germline V gene has CDR1 SGDLS and CDR2 YYNGEE. The CDR3 loop spans 16 amino acids. In nucleotides, the CDR3 is TGTGCCAGCAGCGTAGCTTACCGCAGCTCTGGAAACACCATATATCTT. This gives the protein CASSVAYRSSGNTIYL.

This clonotype was observed a handful of times. The gene calls are TRBV7-3 and TRBJ2-6; 8 bases match TRBD2. The CDR3 totals 18 residues. Trimming took 5 bases from V and 0 from J; bases not matched to a gene: 9. Germline lookup yields CDR1 SGHTA and CDR2 FQGTGA. For the CDR3, the DNA is TGTGCCAGCAGCCCCGAGGCGGGAGGAGCCTCTGGGGCCAACGTCCTGACTTTC. Amino acids: CASSPEAGGASGANVLTF.

The rearrangement links TRBV7-9 to TRBJ2-2; D possibly corresponds to TRBD1 (6 bases). The CDR3 sequence is 13 residues long. Trimming cost V 11 bases and J 1 base, with 11 bases left between them. Germline loops: CDR1 SEHNR, CDR2 FQNEAQ (reference sequence). Here the CDR3 DNA reads TGTGCCTATGAACAGGGGAACACCGGGGAGCTGTTTTTT. The encoded protein is CAYEQGNTGELFF.

The V and J genes are TRBV13 and TRBJ2-7, with TRBD1 matching 9 bases. V lost 7 bases, J lost 6 bases, and 7 bases stayed unmatched. This CDR3 is 13 amino acids long. CDR1 and CDR2 (germline): PRHDT, FYEKMQ (reference sequence). The CDR3 is CASKGTGYSEQYF. The CDR3 DNA reads as TGTGCCAGCAAAGGGACAGGGTATAGCGAGCAGTACTTC.

A few counts support this clonotype. The chain has TRBV20-1 and TRBJ1-2, with 12 bases lining up with TRBD1. The germline V gene has CDR1 DFQATT and CDR2 SNEGSKA (reference sequence). The CDR3 spans 14 residues. The V gene end was trimmed by 1 base and the J gene end by 4 bases; junction bases not matched to a gene: 1. Here the CDR3 DNA reads TGCAGTGCTAGAGGGGGACAGGGGGCCTATGGCTACACCTTC. Translated: CSARGGQGAYGYTF.

The CDR3 DNA reads TGTGCCAGCAGCCGGAGAGCTTTGACCCAACGGACAGGGGGCACAGATACGCAGTATTTT. Its protein product is CASSRRALTQRTGGTDTQYF. The chain uses TRBV7-2 and TRBJ2-3; 9 bases line up with TRBD1. CDR3 length: 20 amino acids. Germline V CDR1 and CDR2: SGHTA, FQGNSA. Trimming took 5 bases from V and 1 from J; bases not matched to a gene: 19.